This is a list of T cell receptor beta chains from one sample in a study of blood T cells in healthy people across ages. TCRdb ran MiXCR on the 5' RACE reads and lists one entry per CDR3 protein. The sample lists about 1.4 million distinct CDR3 sequences, approximately 60% occurring once. Material for sequencing was blood. The receptor source for this set is a young man in good health. CDR3s include the opening cysteine and the closing phenylalanine or tryptophan. The order of the fields is CDR3 DNA, CDR3 protein, V gene, D gene, clone size, J gene. D genes are given only for firm matches. Clone size is given for some rows only: seen once, a few or many times, or a class if the clone is expanded.

TGCGCCAGCAGCCGCGAGAACCAAGAGACCCAGTACTTC CASSRENQETQYF TRBV4-1 . . TRBJ2-5
TGTGCCAGCAGTTATGGGACTAGCCACTACGAGCAGTACTTC CASSYGTSHYEQYF TRBV27 TRBD2 few TRBJ2-7
TGTGCCAGCAGTTACGGGGGGGGAGGGAGAGAGACCCAGTACTTC CASSYGGGGRETQYF TRBV6-5 TRBD2 few TRBJ2-5
TGTGCCAGCAGCTTTCGGGACAATCCATACGAGCAGTACTTC CASSFRDNPYEQYF TRBV13 . . TRBJ2-7
TGTGCCAGCAGTTACCAGCCAGGGAAACACGGCTACACCTTC CASSYQPGKHGYTF TRBV6-5 . few TRBJ1-2
TGCGCCAGCAGCTGGGGGGACAGGGCCTCCTACGAGCAGTACTTC CASSWGDRASYEQYF TRBV5-1 TRBD1 . TRBJ2-7
TGTGCCACGGCTGAGGAGACTCGCTACAATGAGCAGTTCTTC CATAEETRYNEQFF TRBV11-1 . . TRBJ2-1
TGTGCCAGCAGCCCCGACTGCTCTGGGGCCAACGTCCTGACTTTC CASSPDCSGANVLTF TRBV3-1 . . TRBJ2-6
TGCAGTGCCTGGGGGGGCGAAACTAACTATGGCTACACCTTC CSAWGGETNYGYTF TRBV20-1 . . TRBJ1-2
TGCGCCAGCAGCCAAGAGAGCAATGAGGGTGTTAGATCACCCCCCCACTTT CASSQESNEGVRSPPHF TRBV4-1 . . TRBJ1-6
TGTGCCAGCAGCTCCTGGGTAGCGGGAGGGAATGAGCAGTTCTTC CASSSWVAGGNEQFF TRBV7-2 TRBD2 . TRBJ2-1
TGTGCCAGCAGTGAAAATGATAGCAATCAGCCCCAGCATTTT CASSENDSNQPQHF TRBV6-1 . . TRBJ1-5
TGTGCCAGCTCACCCCTTGACAGGGAAGTCGAGCAGTACTTC CASSPLDREVEQYF TRBV18 TRBD1 . TRBJ2-7
TGTGCCAGCAGAGAAGATGCGGGACCGCCTAGGGAGCAGTACTTC CASREDAGPPREQYF TRBV2 . . TRBJ2-5
TGTGCCAGCAGCCAATCCCCGCGTTCACCCCTCCACTTT CASSQSPRSPLHF TRBV14 . once TRBJ1-6
TGTGCCAGCAGCTTATCGGGACAGGGCTTCTATGGCTACACCTTC CASSLSGQGFYGYTF TRBV7-9 TRBD1 . TRBJ1-2
TGTGCCAGCAGCGAGCGGGGACAGGAGGGGTACGAGCAGTACTTC CASSERGQEGYEQYF TRBV9 . . TRBJ2-7
TGTGCCAGCAGTTTTTTGGGGGGACGGGGCTACGAGCAGTACTTC CASSFLGGRGYEQYF TRBV12-3/TRBV12-4 . . TRBJ2-7
TGTGCCAGCAGCGTAGGACCTGGGGAGACCCAGTACTTC CASSVGPGETQYF TRBV9 . . TRBJ2-5
TGTGCCAGCAGTTTGAGACTTCTGGGCGAGCAGTACTTC CASSLRLLGEQYF TRBV6-2/TRBV6-3 . . TRBJ2-7
TGTGCCACCAGCAGAGATCGGGAGAGGAAAGAGGGCTACGAGCAGTACTTC CATSRDRERKEGYEQYF TRBV15 . . TRBJ2-7